The 11 T cell receptor beta chains below all came from one sample that was sequenced in a study of T-cell reconstitution after alpha-beta-depleted transplantation in children (dated by TCRdb to the mid-2010s). Library method: PCR. TCRdb records Illumina HiSeq 2500 as the sequencer. To normalize quantification of the TCRbeta repertoire, the TCR libraries were built with molecular barcoding that relied on unique molecular identifiers. The raw public data were reprocessed by TCRdb itself: fastp quality trimming at Q25, MiXCR clonotype calling, in-frame beta chains only. Records with the same CDR3 protein are collapsed into one entry carrying the most frequent genes and DNA. For this sample there are around 200,000 distinct CDR3 sequences; about 6.8% appear just once. The ten biggest clones cover around 3% of the sample. This material consisted of PBMCs from the stem cell graft donor, taken from the stem cell graft. All receptors derive from a human donor who donated a stem cell graft to a child with Wiskott-Aldrich syndrome.

The V gene is TRBV5-1, the J gene TRBJ1-1; a possible D gene is TRBD1 (6 bases). This CDR3 has 13 residues. Germline CDR1 reads SGHRS; CDR2 reads YFSETQ. Trimming pared 4 bases from V and 5 bases from J, leaving 12 bases between. In DNA, the CDR3 is TGCGCCAGCAGCCCGGACAGAAGTACTGAAGCTTTCTTT. It yields the protein CASSPDRSTEAFF. Supplemented by reference TRBV5-1 and TRBJ1-1, the full variable domain reads KAGVTQTPRYLIKTRGQQVTLSCSPISGHRSVSWYQQTPGQGLQFLFEYFSETQRNKGNFPGRFSGRQFSNSRSEMNVSTLELGDSALYLCASSPDRSTEAFFGQGTRLTVV.

The rearrangement links TRBV29-1 to TRBJ2-2; 11 bases are a match to TRBD2. Losses at the gene ends were 6 bases for V and 5 bases for J; bases not matched to a gene: 11. The CDR3 is 16 residues long. Germline CDR1 and CDR2: SQVTM and ANQGSEA. The CDR3 sequence: CSVRGVLAGETGELFF. The CDR3 DNA reads TGCAGCGTCAGGGGGGTACTAGCGGGGGAAACCGGGGAGCTGTTTTTT.

This clonotype turned up a few times. J is TRBJ1-2 and V is TRBV28; TRBD1 aligns across 12 bases. This CDR3 contains 15 residues. The germline V gene encodes CDR1 MDHEN and CDR2 SYDVKM. J lost 6 bases, V lost 4 bases, and 6 bases had no gene match. CDR3 nucleotides: TGTGCCAGCAGTTACGCGGGACAGGGGGCCCATGGCTACACCTTC. Its protein is CASSYAGQGAHGYTF.

This clonotype was detected a few times. The rearrangement links TRBV7-2 to TRBJ2-7, with TRBD1 as a possible D gene (6 bases). V gave up 4 bases and J gave up 0 bases, with 19 bases separating them. Germline V gene lookup returns CDR1 SGHTA and CDR2 FQGNSA. The CDR3 covers 17 residues. The CDR3 DNA reads TGTGCCAGCAGCTCAGTGGGGACGGGACACAGCTCCTACGAGCAGTACTTC. Its translation: CASSSVGTGHSSYEQYF.

This clonotype has at least ten counts. The chain couples TRBV27 to TRBJ2-6; D ambiguous. CDR3 length: 14 amino acids. The germline CDR1 and CDR2 sequences are MNHEY and SMNVEV (reference sequence). Trimming removed 3 bases at V and 1 base at J, with 4 bases between. CDR3 sequence reads: CASSFESGANVLTF. The CDR3 region has the DNA TGTGCCAGCAGTTTTGAATCTGGGGCCAACGTCCTGACTTTC.

The rearrangement links TRBV11-2 to TRBJ2-1; D is unclear. The germline CDR1 and CDR2 sequences are SGHAT and FQNNGV. CDR3 length: 16 residues. V lost 1 base and J lost 0, with 10 bases in between. CDR3 region: CASSLASWSSYNEQFF. The CDR3 region has the DNA TGTGCCAGCAGCTTAGCCAGCTGGAGCTCCTACAATGAGCAGTTCTTC. Drawing the rest from reference TRBV11-2 and TRBJ2-1, the complete variable domain is EAGVAQSPRYKIIEKRQSVAFWCNPISGHATLYWYQQILGQGPKLLIQFQNNGVVDDSQLPKDRFSAERLKGVDSTLKIQPAKLEDSAVYLCASSLASWSSYNEQFFGPGTRLTVL.

There are a few counts of this clonotype. The chain recombines TRBV5-1 with TRBJ2-3; a possible D gene is TRBD2 (7 bases). The germline gives CDR1 SGHRS, CDR2 YFSETQ. V was cut by 0 bases and J by 1 base, with 12 bases left in between. The CDR3 is 16 residues long. The CDR3 bases are TGCGCCAGCAGCTTGGATGGGCGGGGGCGCACAGATACGCAGTATTTT. It specifies CASSLDGRGRTDTQYF.

This clonotype was counted ten times or more. The rearrangement uses TRBV10-3 and TRBJ1-1; D remains unclear. Between the trimmed V and J ends, which lost 5 bases and 3 bases, there was a span of 10 bases. The CDR3 is 13 amino acids. Looked up from germline, CDR1 is ENHRY and CDR2 is SYGVKD. CDR3: CAISKGPDTEAFF. The CDR3 DNA follows: TGTGCCATCAGTAAGGGCCCTGACACTGAAGCTTTCTTT.

The table lists this clonotype with a few counts. The rearrangement links TRBV4-3 to TRBJ1-2; TRBD1 might be the D (6 bases). Germline loops: CDR1 LGHNA, CDR2 YSLEER. The CDR3 sequence is 15 residues long. V lost 1 base to trimming and J lost 6 bases, with 15 bases between them. Written as DNA, the CDR3 is TGCGCCAGCAGCCAAGCGTGGGGACAATACAATGGCTACACCTTC. Amino acid sequence: CASSQAWGQYNGYTF.

The rearrangement joins TRBV18 to TRBJ2-1, with 9 bases fitting TRBD2. The V segment lost 3 bases and the J segment 5 bases; nucleotides outside the gene matches: 8. Germline V CDR1 and CDR2: KGHSH, LQKENI. This CDR3 region has 16 residues. The DNA for the CDR3 is TGTGCCAGCTCACCGATTTCTAGCGGGAATCACAATGAGCAGTTCTTC. Translated: CASSPISSGNHNEQFF.

This clonotype was counted only a few times. The chain is built from TRBV5-1 and TRBJ2-5; the D gene is possibly TRBD2 (5 bases). Germline CDR1 SGHRS, CDR2 YFSETQ. This CDR3 spans 15 amino acids. Between the trimmed V and J ends, which lost 4 bases and 3 bases, there was a span of 16 bases. CDR3 DNA sequence: TGCGCCAGCAGCCCAGGTACCCGAGCGGAAGAGACCCAGTACTTC. Translating it yields CASSPGTRAEETQYF.